This entry lists 18 T cell receptor beta chains sequenced from one sample in a study of T cells in Graves' hyperthyroidism and ophthalmopathy. TCR beta CDR3 sequences were amplified from RNA transcripts. Primed by the HTBI set, a first-round RT-PCR was run on the TCR CDR3. A single record per CDR3 protein comes from TCRdb applying MiXCR to the multiplex PCR reads. The table lists roughly 700,000 distinct CDR3 sequences, 12% to 15% of them singletons, with approximately 10% in the top ten. Sequencing was carried out using blood. The receptors originated from a woman aged 18-35 years with Graves' hyperthyroidism.

This clonotype was recorded a few times. This chain connects TRBV20-1 to TRBJ1-6; tentative D call: TRBD1 (6 bases). Trimming took off 3 bases at V and 7 bases at J, with 22 bases between the two ends. This CDR3 is 17 amino acids long. Germline loops: CDR1 DFQATT, CDR2 SNEGSKA (reference sequence). In DNA, the CDR3 is TGCAGTGCTAGGGTCGGAACCGTTGGGGGGCTCAATTCACCCCTCCACTTT. It encodes CSARVGTVGGLNSPLHF.

This chain uses TRBV30 with TRBJ2-5; 10 nucleotides line up with TRBD2. V shed 4 bases and J 5 bases; nucleotides not matched to a gene: 4. Germline V gives CDR1 GTSNPN, CDR2 SVGIG (reference sequence). The CDR3 sequence is 13 residues long. The CDR3 region is CAWTSGSDETQYF. The DNA of the CDR3 is TGTGCCTGGACTAGCGGGAGTGACGAGACCCAGTACTTC.

Many counts were recorded for this clonotype. The chain employs TRBV30 and TRBJ2-5; D is undetermined. Trimming shortened V by 0 bases and J by 7 bases, and 12 bases separated the two germline ends. Germline CDR1 GTSNPN, CDR2 SVGIG (reference sequence). CDR3 length equals 13 residues. The chain's CDR3 is CAWSVHREGTQYF. CDR3 in DNA: TGTGCCTGGAGTGTACATAGGGAAGGGACCCAGTACTTC.

J is TRBJ1-6 and V is TRBV7-9, with D maybe TRBD1 (6 bases). V was cut by 5 bases and J by 9 bases, with 14 bases left in between. The CDR3 is 14 residues long. Germline values: CDR1 SEHNR, CDR2 FQNEAQ (reference sequence). In DNA, the CDR3 is TGTGCCAGCAGCCTGGACAGTGTTCGTTCACCCCTCCACTTT. Amino acids: CASSLDSVRSPLHF. The full variable domain, rest sourced from reference TRBV7-9 and TRBJ1-6, is DTGVSQNPRHKITKRGQNVTFRCDPISEHNRLYWYRQTLGQGPEFLTYFQNEAQLEKSRLLSDRFSAERPKGSFSTLEIQRTEQGDSAMYLCASSLDSVRSPLHFGNGTRLTVT.

This clonotype was seen a few times. The V gene is TRBV28, the J gene TRBJ2-7; tentatively, D is TRBD1 (5 bases). CDR3 length equals 12 residues. Trimming took off 4 bases at V and 6 bases at J, with 10 bases between the two ends. The germline gives CDR1 MDHEN, CDR2 SYDVKM. CDR3 bases: TGTGCCAGCAGTTGGCAGGGTGGCGAGCAGTACTTC. It encodes CASSWQGGEQYF.

This clonotype has ten or more counts. V is TRBV30 and J is TRBJ1-1; maybe TRBD1 (5 bases). Trimming stripped 3 bases from V and 3 bases from J, with 20 bases between. This CDR3 spans 16 amino acids. CDR1 is GTSNPN and CDR2 is SVGIG in the germline V gene (reference sequence). CDR3 coding DNA: TGTGCCTGGAGCGTTGGGACTCCCCCAAGGGACACTGAAGCTTTCTTT. This translates into CAWSVGTPPRDTEAFF.

This chain links TRBV6-2 or TRBV6-3 with TRBJ2-7; the D gene could be TRBD1 or TRBD2 (5 bases each). The CDR3 length is 14 residues. CDR1 MNHEY and CDR2 SVGEGT come from the germline V gene. V lost 6 bases, J lost 6 bases, and 18 bases lay in between. CDR3 protein: CASSPPGHPGEQYF. The CDR3 DNA sequence: TGTGCCAGCAGCCCGCCGGGGCACCCCGGCGAGCAGTACTTC.

This clonotype came up a few times. The chain couples TRBV4-2 to TRBJ2-7; 12 nucleotides match TRBD1. This CDR3 is built from 17 residues. V dropped 1 base and J dropped 5; count of bases not matched to a gene: 9. The germline CDR1 and CDR2 sequences are LGHNA and YNFKEQ. For the CDR3, the DNA is TGTGCCAGCAGCCAAGTGGTAGGGACAGGGGGCGGGAACGAGCAGTACTTC. Translated, it gives CASSQVVGTGGGNEQYF.

This clonotype has a count of ten or more. This chain joins TRBV28 and TRBJ2-5; no firm D call. Trimming cost V 5 bases and J 5 bases, with 18 bases left between them. There are 15 residues in the CDR3. Germline lookup yields CDR1 MDHEN and CDR2 SYDVKM. In nucleotides, the CDR3 is TGTGCCAGCAGTCCCACCCCCTGGGAAGTGGAGACCCAGTACTTC. Its translation is CASSPTPWEVETQYF.

This clonotype was recorded at least ten times. This chain uses TRBV7-9 with TRBJ2-1, with D perhaps TRBD2 (6 bases). The CDR3 has 16 residues. V was pared by 1 base and J by 4 bases, with 14 bases between. Germline loops: CDR1 SEHNR, CDR2 FQNEAQ (reference sequence). CDR3 loop: CASSLVGGPRYNEQFF. The CDR3 coding sequence is TGTGCCAGCAGCTTAGTCGGGGGACCCCGGTACAATGAGCAGTTCTTC.

This clonotype was detected ten times or more. The chain employs TRBV30 and TRBJ2-2; D is uncertain. Germline assignment: CDR1 GTSNPN and CDR2 SVGIG (reference sequence). The CDR3 runs 14 residues. V was pared by 4 bases and J by 2 bases, with 11 bases between. CDR3 bases: TGTGCCTGGACCCAGGCACCTAACACCGGGGAGCTGTTTTTT. This translates into CAWTQAPNTGELFF.

The J gene is TRBJ2-5, the V gene TRBV7-9; unclear D gene. This CDR3 is 11 amino acids long. V lost 2 bases and J lost 10, with 8 bases in between. Germline lookup yields CDR1 SEHNR and CDR2 FQNEAQ (reference sequence). The CDR3 sequence is CASSLTDLQYF. The CDR3 nucleotides read TGTGCCAGCAGCTTAACCGACCTCCAGTACTTC.

The table lists this clonotype with a few counts. CDR3 loop: CAISDPSGTDSTDTQYF. CDR3 nucleotide sequence: TGTGCCATCAGTGACCCATCCGGGACAGATAGCACAGATACGCAGTATTTT. This chain links TRBV10-3 with TRBJ2-3; 7 nucleotides agree with TRBD1. The V and J ends lost 3 bases and 0 bases, in that order; junction bases with no gene match: 9. This CDR3 is 17 amino acids long. From germline, CDR1 is ENHRY and CDR2 SYGVKD.

This clonotype has ten or more counts. J is TRBJ1-1 and V is TRBV9; D is uncertain. The germline V gene encodes CDR1 SGDLS and CDR2 YYNGEE. The CDR3 length is 15 residues. Trimming shortened V by 4 bases and J by 4 bases, and 17 bases separated the two germline ends. CDR3 nucleotide sequence: TGTGCCAGCAGCCCTGCGGGCCTATCTACCACTGAAGCTTTCTTT. Translating gives CASSPAGLSTTEAFF.

A note on this clonotype: A single base separates this from a much larger clone, so it may be a read error. The chain carries TRBV6-2 or TRBV6-3 and TRBJ2-3; 12 bases agree with TRBD2. Germline V gives CDR1 MNHEY, CDR2 SVGEGT. The CDR3 length is 16 residues. With 5 bases clipped from V and 3 bases from J, the junction kept 6 bases outside the gene matches. The CDR3 sequence: CASSGPSGGATDTQYF. The DNA of the CDR3 is TGTGCCAGCAGTGGGCCTAGCGGGGGGGCAACAGATACGCAGTATTTT.

This clonotype came up a few times. J is TRBJ1-1 and V is TRBV2; D unclear. CDR3 length equals 13 residues. The germline gives CDR1 SNHLY, CDR2 FYNNEI. The V and J ends lost 5 bases and 5 bases respectively, with 12 bases between them. The CDR3 DNA reads as TGTGCCAGCAGTATATGGGAACTTACTGAAGCTTTCTTT. Amino acids: CASSIWELTEAFF.

This clonotype was counted a few times. CDR3 coding DNA: TGTGCCAGCAGATTCCGACAGGCCTGGGAGCAGCCCCAGCATTTT. This sequence encodes CASRFRQAWEQPQHF. The V call is TRBV28, the J call TRBJ1-5; TRBD1 is a possible D gene (6 bases). V shed 6 bases and J shed 7 bases, with 19 bases lying between them. The CDR3 runs to 15 residues. The germline V gene encodes CDR1 MDHEN and CDR2 SYDVKM.

The table lists this clonotype with a few counts. The chain couples TRBV15 to TRBJ2-7; tentatively, D is TRBD2 (5 bases). Germline CDR1 reads LNHNV; CDR2 reads YYDKDF (reference sequence). V lost 1 base, J lost 5 bases, and 15 bases lay in between. This CDR3 is 15 amino acids long. The CDR3 DNA is TGTGCCACCAGCAGAGGTGCTAGCTTAGGCCACGAGCAGTACTTC. Translation gives CATSRGASLGHEQYF.